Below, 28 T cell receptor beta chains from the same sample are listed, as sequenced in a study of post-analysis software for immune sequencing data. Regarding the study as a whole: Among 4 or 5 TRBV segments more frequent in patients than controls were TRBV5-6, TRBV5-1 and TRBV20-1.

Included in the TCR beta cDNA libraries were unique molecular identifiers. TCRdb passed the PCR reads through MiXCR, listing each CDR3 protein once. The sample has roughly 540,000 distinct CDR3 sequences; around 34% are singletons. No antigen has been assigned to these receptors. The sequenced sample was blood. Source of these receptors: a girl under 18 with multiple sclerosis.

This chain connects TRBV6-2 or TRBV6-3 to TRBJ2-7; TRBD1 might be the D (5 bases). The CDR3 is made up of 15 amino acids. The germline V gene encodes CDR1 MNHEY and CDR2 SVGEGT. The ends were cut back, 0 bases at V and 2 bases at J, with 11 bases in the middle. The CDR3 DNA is TGTGCCAGCAGTTACTCGAGTGACAGTACCTACGAGCAGTACTTC. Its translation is CASSYSSDSTYEQYF.

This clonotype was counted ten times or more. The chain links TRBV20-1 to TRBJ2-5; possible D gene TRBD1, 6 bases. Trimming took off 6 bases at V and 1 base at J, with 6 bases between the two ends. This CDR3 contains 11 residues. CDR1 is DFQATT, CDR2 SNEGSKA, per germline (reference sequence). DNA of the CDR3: TGCAGTGCGGACAGCCAAGAGACCCAGTACTTC. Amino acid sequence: CSADSQETQYF.

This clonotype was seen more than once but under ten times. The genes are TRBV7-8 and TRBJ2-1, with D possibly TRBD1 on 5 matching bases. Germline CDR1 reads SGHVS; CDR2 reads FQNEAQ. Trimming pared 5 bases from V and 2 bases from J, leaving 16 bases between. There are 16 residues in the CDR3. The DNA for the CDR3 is TGTGCCAGCAGCCCCAGACAGAGAGACGCCTACAATGAGCAGTTCTTC. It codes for CASSPRQRDAYNEQFF.

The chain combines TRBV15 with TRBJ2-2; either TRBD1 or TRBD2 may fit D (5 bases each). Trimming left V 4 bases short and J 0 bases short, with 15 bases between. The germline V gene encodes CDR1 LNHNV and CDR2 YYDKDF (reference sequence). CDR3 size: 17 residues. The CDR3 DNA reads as TGTGCCACCAGCACTGAACCGGGACGGGCGAACACCGGGGAGCTGTTTTTT. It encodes CATSTEPGRANTGELFF.

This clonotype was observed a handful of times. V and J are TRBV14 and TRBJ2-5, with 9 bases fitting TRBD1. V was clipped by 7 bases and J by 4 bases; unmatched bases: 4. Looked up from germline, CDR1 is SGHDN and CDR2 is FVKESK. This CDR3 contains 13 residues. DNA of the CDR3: TGTGCCAGCAACGGACAGGGGAGAGAGACCCAGTACTTC. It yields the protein CASNGQGRETQYF.

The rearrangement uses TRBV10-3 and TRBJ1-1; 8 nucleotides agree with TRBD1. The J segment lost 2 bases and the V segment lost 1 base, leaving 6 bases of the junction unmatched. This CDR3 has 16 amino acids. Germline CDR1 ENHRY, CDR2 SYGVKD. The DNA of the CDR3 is TGTGCCATCAGTGAGTATGCAGGGGGCGGAAACACTGAAGCTTTCTTT. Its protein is CAISEYAGGGNTEAFF.

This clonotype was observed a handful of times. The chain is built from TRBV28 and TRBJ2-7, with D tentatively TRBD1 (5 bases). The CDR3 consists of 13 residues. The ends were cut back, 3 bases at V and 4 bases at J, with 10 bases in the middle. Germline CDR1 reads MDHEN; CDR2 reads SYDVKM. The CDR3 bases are TGTGCCAGCAGTTTCCAGGGTCGGTACGAGCAGTACTTC. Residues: CASSFQGRYEQYF.

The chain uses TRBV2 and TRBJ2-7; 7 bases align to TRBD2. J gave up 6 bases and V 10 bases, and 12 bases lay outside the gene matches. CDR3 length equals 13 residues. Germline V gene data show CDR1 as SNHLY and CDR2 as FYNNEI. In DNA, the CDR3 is TGTGCCATCCTTTTGACTAGCCGGAGCGAGCAGTACTTC. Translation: CAILLTSRSEQYF.

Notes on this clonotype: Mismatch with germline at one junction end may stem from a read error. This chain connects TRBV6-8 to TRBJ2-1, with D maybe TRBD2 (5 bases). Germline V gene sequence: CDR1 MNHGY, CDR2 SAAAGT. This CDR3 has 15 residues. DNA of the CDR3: TGTGCCAGCAGTTATAAGGAGGCAGTTTGCAATGAGCAGTTCTTT. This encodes CASSYKEAVCNEQFF.

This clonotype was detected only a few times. The CDR3 protein is CASSTLTAAGTDTQYF. The DNA for the CDR3 is TGTGCCAGCAGCACTCTGACGGCGGCAGGCACAGATACGCAGTATTTT. The chain links TRBV4-2 to TRBJ2-3; D is uncertain. The CDR3 has 16 amino acids. Deletions cut 5 bases from V and 1 base from J, with 16 bases between. Germline V gene data show CDR1 as LGHNA and CDR2 as YNFKEQ.

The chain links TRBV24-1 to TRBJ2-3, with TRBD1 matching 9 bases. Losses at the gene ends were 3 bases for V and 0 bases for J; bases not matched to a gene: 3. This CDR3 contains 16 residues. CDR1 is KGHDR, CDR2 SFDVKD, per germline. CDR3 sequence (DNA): TGTGCCACCAGTGATCGACAGGGGGGAAGCACAGATACGCAGTATTTT. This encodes CATSDRQGGSTDTQYF.

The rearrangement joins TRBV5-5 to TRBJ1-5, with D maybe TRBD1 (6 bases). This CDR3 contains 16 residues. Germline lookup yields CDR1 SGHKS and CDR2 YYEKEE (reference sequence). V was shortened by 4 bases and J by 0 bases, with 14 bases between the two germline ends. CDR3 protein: CASSPQGGYSNQPQHF. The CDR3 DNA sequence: TGTGCCAGCAGCCCGCAAGGGGGGTATAGCAATCAGCCCCAGCATTTT.

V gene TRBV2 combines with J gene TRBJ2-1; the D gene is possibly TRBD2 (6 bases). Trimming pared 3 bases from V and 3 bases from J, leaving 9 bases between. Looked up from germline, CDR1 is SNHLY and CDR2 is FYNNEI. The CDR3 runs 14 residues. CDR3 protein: CASSDAGNYNEQFF. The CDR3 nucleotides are TGTGCCAGCAGTGACGCGGGGAACTACAATGAGCAGTTCTTC.

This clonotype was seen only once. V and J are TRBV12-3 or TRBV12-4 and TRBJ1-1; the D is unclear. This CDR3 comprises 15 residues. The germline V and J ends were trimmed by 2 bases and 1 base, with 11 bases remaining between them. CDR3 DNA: TGTGCCAGCAGTTTATGGTCACAGACGAACACTGAAGCTTTCTTT. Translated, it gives CASSLWSQTNTEAFF.

In nucleotides, the CDR3 is TGCGCCAGCAGCCCGAGCGGGTATTACAATGAGCAGTTCTTC. It translates to CASSPSGYYNEQFF. The V and J genes are TRBV5-1 and TRBJ2-1, with D possibly TRBD2 on 6 matching bases. V was trimmed by 4 bases and J by 4 bases, leaving 12 bases between them. Per the germline V gene, CDR1 is SGHRS and CDR2 is YFSETQ. CDR3 length: 14 amino acids.

The CDR3 spells CASGGGAIETQYF. The CDR3 DNA sequence: TGTGCCAGCGGCGGGGGGGCCATAGAGACCCAGTACTTC. The genes are TRBV2 and TRBJ2-5, with 9 nucleotides matching TRBD2. The length of the CDR3 is 13 residues. Trimming cost V 8 bases and J 4 bases; bases outside gene matches: 5. The V gene's germline CDR1 is SNHLY and CDR2 FYNNEI.

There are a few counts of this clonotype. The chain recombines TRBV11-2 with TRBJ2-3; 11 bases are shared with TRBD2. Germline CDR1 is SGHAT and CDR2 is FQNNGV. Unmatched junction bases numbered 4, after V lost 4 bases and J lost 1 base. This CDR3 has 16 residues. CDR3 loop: CASSYGGLAGTDTQYF. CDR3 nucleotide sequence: TGTGCCAGCAGCTACGGGGGACTAGCGGGCACAGATACGCAGTATTTT.

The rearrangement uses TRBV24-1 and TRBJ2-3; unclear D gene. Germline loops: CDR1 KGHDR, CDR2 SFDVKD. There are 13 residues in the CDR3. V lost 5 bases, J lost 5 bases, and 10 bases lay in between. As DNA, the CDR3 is TGTGCCACCAGTGGAGGAGTCGGAGATACGCAGTATTTT. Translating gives CATSGGVGDTQYF.

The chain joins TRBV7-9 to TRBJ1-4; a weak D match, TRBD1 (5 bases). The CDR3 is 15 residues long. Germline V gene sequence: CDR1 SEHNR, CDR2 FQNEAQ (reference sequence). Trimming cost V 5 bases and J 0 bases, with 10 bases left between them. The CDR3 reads CASSTGRPTNEKLFF. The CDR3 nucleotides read TGTGCCAGCAGCACGGGACGGCCAACTAATGAAAAACTGTTTTTT.

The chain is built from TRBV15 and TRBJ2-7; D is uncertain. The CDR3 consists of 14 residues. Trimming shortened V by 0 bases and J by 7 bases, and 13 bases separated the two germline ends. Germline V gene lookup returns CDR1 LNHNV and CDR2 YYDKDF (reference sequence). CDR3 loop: CATSREASYNEQYF. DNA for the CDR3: TGTGCCACCAGCAGAGAGGCAAGCTACAATGAGCAGTACTTC.

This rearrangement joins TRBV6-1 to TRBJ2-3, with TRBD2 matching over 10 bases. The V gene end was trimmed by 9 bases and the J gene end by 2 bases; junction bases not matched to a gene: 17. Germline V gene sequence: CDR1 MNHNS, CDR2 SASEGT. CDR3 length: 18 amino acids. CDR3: CASRKRGGGFGNTDTQYF. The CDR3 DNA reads TGTGCCAGTCGAAAGCGGGGGGGCGGTTTTGGGAACACAGATACGCAGTATTTT.

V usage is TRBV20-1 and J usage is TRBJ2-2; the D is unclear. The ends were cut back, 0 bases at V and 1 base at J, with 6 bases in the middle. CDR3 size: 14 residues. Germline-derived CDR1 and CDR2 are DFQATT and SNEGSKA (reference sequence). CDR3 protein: CSARDTVNTGELFF. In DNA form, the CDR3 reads TGCAGTGCTAGAGATACGGTGAACACCGGGGAGCTGTTTTTT.

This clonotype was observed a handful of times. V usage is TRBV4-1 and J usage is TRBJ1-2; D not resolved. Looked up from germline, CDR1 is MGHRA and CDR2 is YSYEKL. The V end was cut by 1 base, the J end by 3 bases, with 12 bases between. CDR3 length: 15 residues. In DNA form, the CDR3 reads TGCGCCAGCAGCCAAGCGTTCGCAGTAGACTATGGCTACACCTTC. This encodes CASSQAFAVDYGYTF.

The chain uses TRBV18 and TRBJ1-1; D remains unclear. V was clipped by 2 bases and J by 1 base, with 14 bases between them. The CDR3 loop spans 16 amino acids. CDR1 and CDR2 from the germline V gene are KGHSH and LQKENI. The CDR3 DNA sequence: TGTGCCAGCTCACCATTGCCGCGACAAGAGAACACTGAAGCTTTCTTT. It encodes CASSPLPRQENTEAFF.

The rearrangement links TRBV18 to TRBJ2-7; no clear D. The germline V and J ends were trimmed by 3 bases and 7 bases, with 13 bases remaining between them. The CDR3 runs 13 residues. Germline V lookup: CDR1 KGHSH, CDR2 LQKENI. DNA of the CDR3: TGTGCCAGCTCACCCTTGACGGTTGAGGAGCAGTACTTC. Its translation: CASSPLTVEEQYF.

CDR3 region: CSARRQPGNTEAFF. The CDR3 nucleotides read TGCAGTGCTAGACGCCAACCCGGGAACACTGAAGCTTTCTTT. The chain is built from TRBV20-1 and TRBJ1-1, with no clear D. Trimming left V 2 bases short and J 1 base short, with 11 bases between. This CDR3 spans 14 amino acids. Germline CDR1 reads DFQATT; CDR2 reads SNEGSKA (reference sequence).

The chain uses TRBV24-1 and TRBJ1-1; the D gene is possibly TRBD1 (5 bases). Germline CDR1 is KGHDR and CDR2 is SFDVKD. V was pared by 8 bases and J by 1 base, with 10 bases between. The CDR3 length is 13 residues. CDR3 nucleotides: TGTGCCACCAAGCGCAGGGAGAACACTGAAGCTTTCTTT. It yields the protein CATKRRENTEAFF.

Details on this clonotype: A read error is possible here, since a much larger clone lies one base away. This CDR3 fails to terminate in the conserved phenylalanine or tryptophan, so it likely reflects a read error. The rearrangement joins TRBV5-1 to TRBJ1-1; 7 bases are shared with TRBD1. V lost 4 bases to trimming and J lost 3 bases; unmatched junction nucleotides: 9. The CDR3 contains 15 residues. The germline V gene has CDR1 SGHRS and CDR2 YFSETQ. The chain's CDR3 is CASSPTDRVDTEAFS. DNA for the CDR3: TGCGCCAGCAGCCCGACAGACAGGGTGGACACTGAAGCTTTCTCT.